This TCR beta chain comes out of a study of blood T cell repertoires in COVID-19. Study in general: COVID-19 samples from acute and convalescent phases originated in the United States, Italy and Spain.

The trim removed 4 bases at V and 4 bases at J, leaving 8 bases unmatched. From germline, CDR1 is SGHDT and CDR2 YYEEEE. This CDR3 spans 14 amino acids. Original data processing: Nucleated cell counts were estimated from reference gene primer amplification. The protocol was immunoSEQ multiplex PCR, while the TCRdb copy is restricted to in-frame clones and leaves out a portion. The DNA was the basis for D and trimming; V, J and clone size are from that table. This table has more than 300,000 clones, approximately 90% appearing once. Recovery among Cohort 3 donors was established by two negative PCRs, clearance, or symptom resolution.

V gene TRBV5-6 combines with J gene TRBJ2-7, with 7 bases aligning to TRBD1. Material for sequencing was PBMCs or T cells enriched from blood (not recorded which). This sequence was found in a woman under 30 who had recovered from COVID-19. CDR3 in DNA: TGTGCCAGCAGCGGCCGTGACAGGGCTTACGAGCAGTACTTC. It yields the protein CASSGRDRAYEQYF. The variable domain in full, completed from reference TRBV5-6 and TRBJ2-7, reads DAGVTQSPTHLIKTRGQQVTLRCSPKSGHDTVSWYQQALGQGPQFIFQYYEEEERQRGNFPDRFSGHQFPNYSSELNVNALLLGDSALYLCASSGRDRAYEQYFGPGTRLTVT.